Following are 26 T cell receptor beta chains from one sample sequenced in a study of T cells in Graves' hyperthyroidism and ophthalmopathy. Regions amplified from RNA transcripts were the TCR beta CDR3 regions. In the first-round RT-PCR of the TCR CDR3, the HTBI primer set was used. TCRdb re-called the multiplex PCR reads with MiXCR, one entry per CDR3 protein. The data contain fewer than 350,000 distinct CDR3 sequences, around 18% of them singletons. The sample comprised blood. The receptors stem from a woman aged 40 to 50 with Graves' ophthalmopathy.

The chain employs TRBV9 and TRBJ1-6, with 7 bases identical to TRBD1. J lost 4 bases, V lost 3 bases, and 4 bases had no gene match. Germline loops: CDR1 SGDLS, CDR2 YYNGEE. The CDR3 covers 15 residues. The CDR3 region has the DNA TGTGCCAGCAGCGGAGTACAGGGGTATAATTCACCCCTCCACTTT. The encoded protein is CASSGVQGYNSPLHF. Using reference TRBV9 and TRBJ1-6 for the parts outside the CDR3, the full variable domain is DSGVTQTPKHLITATGQRVTLRCSPRSGDLSVYWYQQSLDQGLQFLIQYYNGEERAKGNILERFSAQQFPDLHSELNLSSLELGDSALYFCASSGVQGYNSPLHFGNGTRLTVT.

This clonotype was observed many times. The chain uses TRBV11-2 and TRBJ2-7, with D perhaps TRBD1 (6 bases). The V gene lost 5 bases and the J gene lost 4 bases, with 18 bases spanning the gap. CDR1 and CDR2 from the germline V gene are SGHAT and FQNNGV. The CDR3 extends over 15 amino acids. The CDR3 protein is CASSLGQSPHYEQYF. CDR3 DNA: TGTGCCAGCAGCCTAGGACAGAGCCCTCATTACGAGCAGTACTTC. Full variable domain (missing parts from reference TRBV11-2 and TRBJ2-7): EAGVAQSPRYKIIEKRQSVAFWCNPISGHATLYWYQQILGQGPKLLIQFQNNGVVDDSQLPKDRFSAERLKGVDSTLKIQPAKLEDSAVYLCASSLGQSPHYEQYFGPGTRLTVT.

Many counts were recorded for this clonotype. The chain employs TRBV30 and TRBJ1-3, with TRBD1 as a possible D gene (5 bases). The germline gives CDR1 GTSNPN, CDR2 SVGIG (reference sequence). The V gene lost 1 base and the J gene lost 7 bases, with 8 bases spanning the gap. There are 12 residues in the CDR3. The CDR3 nucleotides read TGTGCCTGGAGTGGGGACGGGAACACCATATATTTT. Protein: CAWSGDGNTIYF.

The chain is built from TRBV28 and TRBJ2-7, with TRBD1 matching over 10 bases. V was pared by 6 bases and J by 5 bases, with 10 bases of the junction left unmatched. The CDR3 spans 15 residues. Germline CDR1 MDHEN, CDR2 SYDVKM. CDR3 in amino acids: CASREVGTGVHEQYF. The DNA of the CDR3 is TGTGCCAGCAGGGAGGTAGGGACAGGGGTTCACGAGCAGTACTTC.

There are many counts of this clonotype. The chain combines TRBV12-3 or TRBV12-4 with TRBJ2-2; D may match TRBD1 or TRBD2 (5 bases each). The CDR3 consists of 13 residues. Trimming pared 1 base from V and 15 bases from J, leaving 15 bases between. CDR3 in amino acids: CASSLVGRFAMFF. Written as DNA, the CDR3 is TGTGCCAGCAGTTTAGTGGGACGCTTTGCGATGTTTTTT.

This clonotype was recorded many times. The chain recombines TRBV29-1 with TRBJ1-1; D gene unclear. The V end was cut by 4 bases, the J end by 1 base, with 10 bases between. Germline CDR1 is SQVTM and CDR2 is ANQGSEA. The CDR3 covers 13 residues. CDR3 sequence (DNA): TGCAGCGTTGGTAAGTGGCCGAACACTGAAGCTTTCTTT. This sequence encodes CSVGKWPNTEAFF.

This clonotype occurred many times. This rearrangement joins TRBV28 to TRBJ1-1; 9 nucleotides agree with TRBD1. The CDR3 has 14 amino acids. With 8 bases clipped from V and 1 base from J, the junction kept 5 bases outside the gene matches. Germline loops: CDR1 MDHEN, CDR2 SYDVKM. The CDR3 nucleotides are TGTGCCAGCGACACAGGGGGCGAGAACACTGAAGCTTTCTTT. Translation gives CASDTGGENTEAFF. The whole variable domain, remainder taken from reference TRBV28 and TRBJ1-1, is DVKVTQSSRYLVKRTGEKVFLECVQDMDHENMFWYRQDPGLGLRLIYFSYDVKMKEKGDIPEGYSVSREKKERFSLILESASTNQTSMYLCASDTGGENTEAFFGQGTRLTVV.

The chain links TRBV11-1 to TRBJ1-3, with D possibly matching TRBD1 (6 bases). There are 17 residues in the CDR3. V gave up 2 bases and J gave up 0 bases, with 14 bases separating them. From germline, CDR1 is SGHAT and CDR2 FQDESV (reference sequence). The CDR3 reads CASSLTRGAISGNTIYF. CDR3 nucleotide sequence: TGTGCCAGCAGCTTAACCCGGGGGGCCATCTCTGGAAACACCATATATTTT.

This clonotype occurred many times. The chain uses TRBV5-1 and TRBJ2-7, with D hard to call. Trimming cost V 3 bases and J 3 bases, with 10 bases left between them. From germline, CDR1 is SGHRS and CDR2 YFSETQ. The CDR3 covers 13 residues. The CDR3 region is CASSSTPFYEQYF. As DNA, the CDR3 is TGCGCCAGCAGCTCGACTCCATTCTACGAGCAGTACTTC.

This clonotype was observed many times. The genes are TRBV28 and TRBJ1-5; 8 nucleotides agree with TRBD1. With V trimmed by 6 bases and J by 2 bases, 6 bases remained unmatched. The CDR3 loop spans 15 amino acids. Germline assignment: CDR1 MDHEN and CDR2 SYDVKM. In nucleotides, the CDR3 is TGTGCCAGCAGGTCAGGGGGCGTAGGCAATCAGCCCCAGCATTTT. It translates to CASRSGGVGNQPQHF.

The table lists this clonotype with many counts. The chain carries TRBV5-1 and TRBJ2-5; D unresolved. The germline CDR1 and CDR2 sequences are SGHRS and YFSETQ. The CDR3 is 14 amino acids. V lost 0 bases to trimming and J lost 0 bases, with 6 bases between them. CDR3 sequence: CASSLEAYQETQYF. The CDR3 DNA reads as TGCGCCAGCAGCTTGGAGGCGTACCAAGAGACCCAGTACTTC.

This clonotype was seen at least ten times. The V and J genes are TRBV27 and TRBJ2-5, with D hard to call. Germline values: CDR1 MNHEY, CDR2 SMNVEV (reference sequence). The CDR3 is 14 residues long. The V and J ends lost 3 bases and 2 bases respectively, with 10 bases between them. The CDR3 loop reads CASSFLGTQETQYF. CDR3 DNA sequence: TGTGCCAGCAGTTTTCTGGGTACACAAGAGACCCAGTACTTC.

This clonotype was observed at least ten times. The J gene is TRBJ2-5, the V gene TRBV25-1; D perhaps matches TRBD1 (5 bases). Per germline, CDR1 MGHDK and CDR2 SYGVNS. This CDR3 is 15 amino acids long. V was pared by 3 bases and J by 2 bases, with 13 bases between. The DNA for the CDR3 is TGTGCCAGCAGTGATCTACAGTCAGGGCAAGAGACCCAGTACTTC. Residues: CASSDLQSGQETQYF.

This clonotype was counted many times. The chain has TRBV20-1 and TRBJ2-7; 9 bases line up with TRBD2. Germline V CDR1 and CDR2: DFQATT, SNEGSKA (reference sequence). V lost 1 base, J lost 7 bases, and 11 bases stayed unmatched. CDR3 size: 15 residues. The CDR3 DNA reads as TGCAGTGCTAGAGCGTTTAGCGGGGGCCCGGAGGAGCAGTACTTC. This codes for CSARAFSGGPEEQYF.

This clonotype was counted at least ten times. The J gene is TRBJ1-3, the V gene TRBV28, with D perhaps matching TRBD1 (5 bases). Germline CDR1 and CDR2: MDHEN and SYDVKM. V shed 7 bases and J shed 8 bases, with 15 bases lying between them. The CDR3 sequence is 13 residues long. DNA for the CDR3: TGTGCCAGCATACCGAGCAGGGCGCACACCATATATTTT. Translated, it gives CASIPSRAHTIYF.

Regarding this clonotype: Possible read error: a much larger clone is one base away. The CDR3: CSARPGRLTYNEQFF. The CDR3 DNA reads TGCAGTGCTAGACCTGGGCGATTGACCTACAATGAGCAGTTCTTC. The rearrangement joins TRBV20-1 to TRBJ2-1, with unresolved D. In germline, CDR1 is DFQATT, CDR2 SNEGSKA (reference sequence). V was shortened by 2 bases and J by 2 bases, with 13 bases between the two germline ends. CDR3 length: 15 residues.

This clonotype was counted many times. The genes are TRBV19 and TRBJ1-1, with 7 bases fitting TRBD1. The CDR3 extends over 14 amino acids. Trimming at V came to 6 bases and at J to 5 bases, leaving 9 bases not matched to a gene. Per the germline V gene, CDR1 is LNHDA and CDR2 is SQIVND (reference sequence). The DNA of the CDR3 is TGTGCCAGTAGCGTTCAGACAGGGCGGACTGAAGCTTTCTTT. Translated: CASSVQTGRTEAFF.

This clonotype was seen at least ten times. The gene calls are TRBV7-8 and TRBJ2-7, with 13 bases fitting TRBD2. The germline gives CDR1 SGHVS, CDR2 FQNEAQ. The V gene end was trimmed by 5 bases and the J gene end by 7 bases; junction bases not matched to a gene: 11. The CDR3 covers 16 residues. CDR3 DNA: TGTGCCAGCAGCCGATATGGACTAGCGGGAGTGGGGGAGCAGTACTTC. It encodes CASSRYGLAGVGEQYF.

This clonotype has at least ten counts. V and J are TRBV5-1 and TRBJ1-2; the match to TRBD1 covers 7 bases. V lost 0 bases to trimming and J lost 10 bases; unmatched junction nucleotides: 15. Germline V gene data show CDR1 as SGHRS and CDR2 as YFSETQ. There are 16 residues in the CDR3. The chain's CDR3 is CASSLDVTGQRSVYTF. The CDR3 DNA sequence: TGCGCCAGCAGCTTGGACGTCACGGGACAGAGATCTGTCTACACCTTC. Together with reference TRBV5-1 and TRBJ1-2, the CDR3 gives the full variable domain: KAGVTQTPRYLIKTRGQQVTLSCSPISGHRSVSWYQQTPGQGLQFLFEYFSETQRNKGNFPGRFSGRQFSNSRSEMNVSTLELGDSALYLCASSLDVTGQRSVYTFGSGTRLTVV.

The chain joins TRBV28 to TRBJ2-7; the D is unclear. Germline values: CDR1 MDHEN, CDR2 SYDVKM. CDR3 length: 12 residues. Trimming took off 7 bases at V and 4 bases at J, with 11 bases between the two ends. The CDR3 sequence is CASKVPSYEQYF. For the CDR3, the DNA is TGTGCCAGCAAAGTTCCATCGTACGAGCAGTACTTC.

This clonotype has a count of ten or more. The chain carries TRBV12-3 or TRBV12-4 and TRBJ1-2; 12 bases are a match to TRBD1. V dropped 4 bases and J dropped 2; count of bases not matched to a gene: 11. This CDR3 is 18 amino acids long. CDR3 in amino acids: CASSSSMGGTGGNYGYTF. In DNA form, the CDR3 reads TGTGCCAGCAGTTCCTCCATGGGTGGGACAGGGGGCAACTATGGCTACACCTTC.

The gene calls are TRBV7-2 and TRBJ2-7; 10 nucleotides align to TRBD2. Germline V gene sequence: CDR1 SGHTA, CDR2 FQGNSA. CDR3 length: 19 residues. V trimming: 10 bases; J trimming: 3 bases; junction bases outside the gene matches: 24. The CDR3 sequence: CAIRTQAGGPVRGVYEQYF. The DNA of the CDR3 is TGTGCCATCCGCACTCAAGCGGGAGGGCCAGTCAGGGGGGTCTACGAGCAGTACTTC.

The chain couples TRBV7-2 to TRBJ2-7; a weak D match, TRBD1 (5 bases). This CDR3 has 15 amino acids. Germline-derived CDR1 and CDR2 are SGHTA and FQGNSA. V dropped 2 bases and J dropped 0 bases, with 11 bases sitting between them. CDR3 sequence: CASSLSGRDSYEQYF. CDR3 coding DNA: TGTGCCAGCAGCTTATCAGGCAGGGACTCCTACGAGCAGTACTTC.

The table lists this clonotype with many counts. CDR3 bases: TGCGCCAGCAGCCAAGAACCGGCCGGGACCCAGTACTTC. Its translation is CASSQEPAGTQYF. This chain links TRBV4-3 with TRBJ2-5; D remains unclear. V dropped 0 bases and J dropped 7 bases, with 9 bases sitting between them. The V gene's germline CDR1 is LGHNA and CDR2 YSLEER. This CDR3 is 13 amino acids long.

This clonotype showed up many times. The chain recombines TRBV7-9 with TRBJ1-1; D is uncertain. CDR3 size: 15 residues. Trimming took 2 bases from V and 1 from J, leaving 11 bases between them. Germline lookup yields CDR1 SEHNR and CDR2 FQNEAQ (reference sequence). The DNA for the CDR3 is TGTGCCAGCAGCTTAAACGCCATTGGGAACACTGAAGCTTTCTTT. Translation: CASSLNAIGNTEAFF.

This clonotype was counted ten times or more. This chain joins TRBV28 and TRBJ1-5, with D perhaps TRBD1 (6 bases). Germline loops: CDR1 MDHEN, CDR2 SYDVKM. Trimming cost V 7 bases and J 3 bases, with 10 bases left between them. The CDR3 is 13 amino acids. CDR3 residues: CASNDRLNQPQHF. In DNA, the CDR3 is TGTGCCAGCAACGACAGGCTCAATCAGCCCCAGCATTTT.